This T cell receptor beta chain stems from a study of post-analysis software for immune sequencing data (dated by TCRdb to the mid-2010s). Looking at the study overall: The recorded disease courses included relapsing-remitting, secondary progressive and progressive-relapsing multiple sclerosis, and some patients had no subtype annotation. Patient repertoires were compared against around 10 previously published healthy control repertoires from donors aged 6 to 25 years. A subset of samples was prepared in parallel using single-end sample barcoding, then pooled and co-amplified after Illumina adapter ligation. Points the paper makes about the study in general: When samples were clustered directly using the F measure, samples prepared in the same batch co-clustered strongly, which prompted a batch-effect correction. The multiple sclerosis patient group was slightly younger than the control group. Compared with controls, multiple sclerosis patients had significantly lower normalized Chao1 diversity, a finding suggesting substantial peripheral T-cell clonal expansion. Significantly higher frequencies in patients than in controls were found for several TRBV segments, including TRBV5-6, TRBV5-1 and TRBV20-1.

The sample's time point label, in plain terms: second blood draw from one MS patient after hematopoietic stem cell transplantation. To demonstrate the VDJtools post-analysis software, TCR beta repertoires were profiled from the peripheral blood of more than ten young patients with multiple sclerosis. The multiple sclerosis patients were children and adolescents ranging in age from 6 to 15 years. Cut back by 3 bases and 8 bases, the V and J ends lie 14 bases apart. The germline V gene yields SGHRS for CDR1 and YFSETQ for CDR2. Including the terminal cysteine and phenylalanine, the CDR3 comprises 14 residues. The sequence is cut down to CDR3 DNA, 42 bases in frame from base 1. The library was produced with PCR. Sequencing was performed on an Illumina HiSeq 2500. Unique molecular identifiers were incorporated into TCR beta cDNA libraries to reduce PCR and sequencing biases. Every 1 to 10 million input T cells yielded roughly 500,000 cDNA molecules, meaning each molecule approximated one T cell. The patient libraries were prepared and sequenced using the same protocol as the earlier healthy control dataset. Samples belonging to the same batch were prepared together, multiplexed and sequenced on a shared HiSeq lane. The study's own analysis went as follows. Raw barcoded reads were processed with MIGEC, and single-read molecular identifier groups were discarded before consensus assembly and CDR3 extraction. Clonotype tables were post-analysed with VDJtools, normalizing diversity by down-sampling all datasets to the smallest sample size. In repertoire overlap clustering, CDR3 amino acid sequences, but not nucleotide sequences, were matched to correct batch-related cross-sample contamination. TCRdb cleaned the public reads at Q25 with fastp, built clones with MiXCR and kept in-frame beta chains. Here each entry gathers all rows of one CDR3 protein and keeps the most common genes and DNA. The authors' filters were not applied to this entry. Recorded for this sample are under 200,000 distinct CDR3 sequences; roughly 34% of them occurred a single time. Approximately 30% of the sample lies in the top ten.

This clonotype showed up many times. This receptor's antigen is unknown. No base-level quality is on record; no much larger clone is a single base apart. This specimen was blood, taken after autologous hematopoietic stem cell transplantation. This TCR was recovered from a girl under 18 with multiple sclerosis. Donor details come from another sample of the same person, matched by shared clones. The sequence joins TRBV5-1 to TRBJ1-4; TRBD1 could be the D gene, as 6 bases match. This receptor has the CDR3 CASSSSGTSEKLFF. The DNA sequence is TGCGCCAGCAGCTCATCCGGGACATCGGAAAAACTGTTTTTT.